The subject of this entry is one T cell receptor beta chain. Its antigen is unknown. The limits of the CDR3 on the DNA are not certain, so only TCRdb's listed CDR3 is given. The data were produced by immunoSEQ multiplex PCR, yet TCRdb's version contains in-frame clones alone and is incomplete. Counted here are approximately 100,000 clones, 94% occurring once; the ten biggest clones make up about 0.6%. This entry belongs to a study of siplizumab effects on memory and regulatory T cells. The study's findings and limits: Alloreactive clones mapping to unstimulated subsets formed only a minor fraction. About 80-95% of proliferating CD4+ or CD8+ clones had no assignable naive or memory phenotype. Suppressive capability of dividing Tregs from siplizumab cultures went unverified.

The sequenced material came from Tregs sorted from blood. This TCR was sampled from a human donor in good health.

The CDR3 reads CASSSSTRQETQYF. This chain uses TRBV6-6 with TRBJ2-5; TRBD2 is taken as the D call from the table, unchecked against the DNA. CDR1 and CDR2 from the germline V gene are MNHNY and SVGAGI (reference sequence). Counting both end residues, the CDR3 totals 14 amino acids.